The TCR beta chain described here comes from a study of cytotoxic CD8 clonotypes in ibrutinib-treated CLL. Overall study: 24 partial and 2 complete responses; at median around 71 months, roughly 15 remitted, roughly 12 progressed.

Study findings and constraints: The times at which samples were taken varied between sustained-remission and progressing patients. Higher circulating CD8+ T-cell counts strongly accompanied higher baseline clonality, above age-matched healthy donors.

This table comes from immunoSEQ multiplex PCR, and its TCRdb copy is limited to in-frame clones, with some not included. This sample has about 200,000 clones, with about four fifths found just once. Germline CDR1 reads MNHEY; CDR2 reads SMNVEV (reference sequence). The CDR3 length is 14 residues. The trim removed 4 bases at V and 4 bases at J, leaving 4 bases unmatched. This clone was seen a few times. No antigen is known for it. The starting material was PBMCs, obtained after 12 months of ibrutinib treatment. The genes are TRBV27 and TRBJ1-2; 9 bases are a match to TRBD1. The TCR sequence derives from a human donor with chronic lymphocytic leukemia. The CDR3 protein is CASSSLQGAYGYTF. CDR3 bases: TGTGCCAGCAGTTCCTTACAGGGGGCCTATGGCTACACCTTC.